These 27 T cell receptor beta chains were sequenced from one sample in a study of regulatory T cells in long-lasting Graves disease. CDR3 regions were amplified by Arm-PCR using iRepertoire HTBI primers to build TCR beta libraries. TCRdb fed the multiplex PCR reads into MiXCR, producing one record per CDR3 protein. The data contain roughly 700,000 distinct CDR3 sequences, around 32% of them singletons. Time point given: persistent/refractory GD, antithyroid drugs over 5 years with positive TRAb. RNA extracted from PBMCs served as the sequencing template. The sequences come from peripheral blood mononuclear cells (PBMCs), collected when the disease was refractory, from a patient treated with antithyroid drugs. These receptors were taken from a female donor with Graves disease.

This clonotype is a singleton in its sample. CDR3: CASTATGQGMNEQYF. The DNA for the CDR3 is TGTGCCAGCACCGCCACGGGACAGGGGATGAACGAGCAGTACTTC. The V call is TRBV12-3 or TRBV12-4, the J call TRBJ2-7, with 10 bases aligning to TRBD1. The V gene end was trimmed by 7 bases and the J gene end by 5 bases; junction bases not matched to a gene: 11. The CDR3 runs to 15 residues.

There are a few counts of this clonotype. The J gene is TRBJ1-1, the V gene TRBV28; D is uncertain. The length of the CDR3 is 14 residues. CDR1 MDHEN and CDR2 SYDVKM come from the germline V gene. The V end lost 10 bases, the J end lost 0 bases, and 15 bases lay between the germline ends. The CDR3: CATRAAPMNTEAFF. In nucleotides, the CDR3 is TGTGCCACCCGGGCAGCTCCCATGAACACTGAAGCTTTCTTT. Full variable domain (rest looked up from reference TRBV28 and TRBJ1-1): DVKVTQSSRYLVKRTGEKVFLECVQDMDHENMFWYRQDPGLGLRLIYFSYDVKMKEKGDIPEGYSVSREKKERFSLILESASTNQTSMYLCATRAAPMNTEAFFGQGTRLTVV.

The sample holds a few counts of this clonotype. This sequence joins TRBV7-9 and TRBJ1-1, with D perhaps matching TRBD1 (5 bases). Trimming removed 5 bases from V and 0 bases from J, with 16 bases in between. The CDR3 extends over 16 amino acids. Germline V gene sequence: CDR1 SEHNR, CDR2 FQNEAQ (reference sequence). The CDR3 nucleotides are TGTGCCAGCAGCCCTCCGGACACCAGTCTGAACACTGAAGCTTTCTTT. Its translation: CASSPPDTSLNTEAFF.

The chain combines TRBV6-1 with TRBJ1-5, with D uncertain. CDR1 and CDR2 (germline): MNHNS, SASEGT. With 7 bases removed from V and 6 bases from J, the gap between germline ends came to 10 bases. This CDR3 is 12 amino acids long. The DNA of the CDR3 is TGTGCCAGCACCCAGTCCCCTCAGCCCCAGCATTTT. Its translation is CASTQSPQPQHF.

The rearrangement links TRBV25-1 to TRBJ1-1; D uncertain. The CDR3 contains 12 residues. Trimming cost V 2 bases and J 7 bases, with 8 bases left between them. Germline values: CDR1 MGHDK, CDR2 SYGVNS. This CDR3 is CASSEPFSEAFF. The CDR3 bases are TGTGCCAGCAGTGAACCGTTTAGTGAAGCTTTCTTT.

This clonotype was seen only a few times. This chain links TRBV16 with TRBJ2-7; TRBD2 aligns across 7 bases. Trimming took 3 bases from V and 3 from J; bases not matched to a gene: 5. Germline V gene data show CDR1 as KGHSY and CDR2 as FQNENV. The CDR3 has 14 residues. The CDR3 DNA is TGTGCCAGCAGCCAGGGGACTATCAGCTACGAGCAGTACTTC. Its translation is CASSQGTISYEQYF.

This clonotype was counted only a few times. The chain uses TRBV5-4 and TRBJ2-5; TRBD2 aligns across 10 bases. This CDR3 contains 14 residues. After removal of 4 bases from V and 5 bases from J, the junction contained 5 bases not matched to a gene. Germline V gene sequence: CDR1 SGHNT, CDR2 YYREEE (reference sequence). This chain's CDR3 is CASSASSGSETQYF. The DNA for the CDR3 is TGTGCCAGCAGCGCCTCTAGCGGGAGTGAGACCCAGTACTTC.

CDR3 DNA sequence: TGCGCCAGCAGCTTGGCCAGGGGACAGGGGGTTGGCTACACCTTC. It codes for CASSLARGQGVGYTF. The J gene is TRBJ1-2, the V gene TRBV5-1; 11 bases fit TRBD1. The CDR3 spans 15 residues. The germline gives CDR1 SGHRS, CDR2 YFSETQ. After removal of 0 bases from V and 7 bases from J, the junction contained 5 bases not matched to a gene.

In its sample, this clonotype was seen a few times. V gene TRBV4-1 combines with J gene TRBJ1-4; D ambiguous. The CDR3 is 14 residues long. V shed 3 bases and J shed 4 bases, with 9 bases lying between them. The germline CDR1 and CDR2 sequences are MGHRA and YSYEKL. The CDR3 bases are TGCGCCAGCAGCCAGAGTCAGTATAATGAAAAACTGTTTTTT. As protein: CASSQSQYNEKLFF.

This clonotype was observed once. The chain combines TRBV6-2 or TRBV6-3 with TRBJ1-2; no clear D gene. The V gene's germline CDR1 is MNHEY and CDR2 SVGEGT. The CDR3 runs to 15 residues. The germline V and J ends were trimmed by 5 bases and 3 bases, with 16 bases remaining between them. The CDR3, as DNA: TGTGCCAGCAGTGAAGATCTTAGGACCTACTATGGCTACACCTTC. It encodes CASSEDLRTYYGYTF.

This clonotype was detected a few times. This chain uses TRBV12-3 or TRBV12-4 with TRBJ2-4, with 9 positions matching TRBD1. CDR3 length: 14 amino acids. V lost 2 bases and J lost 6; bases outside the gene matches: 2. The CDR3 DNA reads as TGTGCCAGCAGTTTATTGGGACAGGGAAACATTCAGTACTTC. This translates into CASSLLGQGNIQYF.

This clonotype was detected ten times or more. Here the CDR3 reads CAIRTGVEAFF. CDR3 nucleotides: TGTGCCATCAGGACAGGTGTCGAAGCTTTCTTT. The gene calls are TRBV10-3 and TRBJ1-1; D might be TRBD1 (6 bases). Trimming cost V 6 bases and J 8 bases, with 10 bases left between them. The length of the CDR3 is 11 residues. Germline-derived CDR1 and CDR2 are ENHRY and SYGVKD.

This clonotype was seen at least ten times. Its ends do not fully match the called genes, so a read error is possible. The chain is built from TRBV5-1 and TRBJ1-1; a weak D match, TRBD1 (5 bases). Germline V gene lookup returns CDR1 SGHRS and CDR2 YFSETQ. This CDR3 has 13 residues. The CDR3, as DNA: TGTGCCAGCAGTTGGGGGGAGAACACTGAAGCTTTCTTT. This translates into CASSWGENTEAFF.

CDR3 nucleotides: TGTGCCAGCAGTGAAAGGCTAGCGGGAGTTGGCGGGGAGCTGTTTTTT. It encodes CASSERLAGVGGELFF. The chain carries TRBV6-1 and TRBJ2-2; TRBD2 matches at 10 bases. Germline assignment: CDR1 MNHNS and CDR2 SASEGT. The CDR3 runs 16 residues. V shed 2 bases and J 7 bases; nucleotides not matched to a gene: 7.

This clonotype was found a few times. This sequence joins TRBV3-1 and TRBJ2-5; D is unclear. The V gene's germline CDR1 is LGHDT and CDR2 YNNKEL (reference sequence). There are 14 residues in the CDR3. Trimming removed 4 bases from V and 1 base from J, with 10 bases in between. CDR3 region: CASSLIGIQETQYF. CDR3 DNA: TGTGCCAGCAGCCTCATAGGGATCCAAGAGACCCAGTACTTC.

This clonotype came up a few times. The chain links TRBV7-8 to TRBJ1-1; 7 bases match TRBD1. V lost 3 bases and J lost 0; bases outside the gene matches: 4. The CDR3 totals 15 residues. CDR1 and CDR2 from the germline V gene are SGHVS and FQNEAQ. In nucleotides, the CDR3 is TGTGCCAGCAGCTTGGACAGGAGAATGAACACTGAAGCTTTCTTT. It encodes CASSLDRRMNTEAFF.

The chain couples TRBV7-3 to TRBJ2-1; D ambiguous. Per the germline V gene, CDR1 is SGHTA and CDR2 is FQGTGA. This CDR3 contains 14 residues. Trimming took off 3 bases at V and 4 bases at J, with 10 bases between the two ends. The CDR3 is CASSFSSAYNEQFF. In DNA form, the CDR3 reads TGTGCCAGCAGCTTCTCATCGGCGTACAATGAGCAGTTCTTC.

In DNA form, the CDR3 reads TGTGCCAGCATGGAGACGGGGAACACTGAAGCTTTCTTT. Protein product: CASMETGNTEAFF. The rearrangement uses TRBV6-2 or TRBV6-3 and TRBJ1-1, with D unclear. Germline V gene data show CDR1 as MNHEY and CDR2 as SVGEGT. The V and J ends lost 7 bases and 1 base respectively, with 10 bases between them. The CDR3 has 13 residues.

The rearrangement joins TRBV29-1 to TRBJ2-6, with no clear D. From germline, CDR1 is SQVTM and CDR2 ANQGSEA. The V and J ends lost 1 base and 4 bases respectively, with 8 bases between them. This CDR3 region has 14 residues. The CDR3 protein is CSVEVQTGANVLTF. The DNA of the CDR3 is TGCAGCGTTGAAGTCCAGACAGGGGCCAACGTCCTGACTTTC.

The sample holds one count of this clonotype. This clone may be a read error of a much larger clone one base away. CDR3 region: CASSLLLAGGDVPYGQYF. CDR3 sequence (DNA): TGTGCCAGCAGTTTATTGCTAGCGGGAGGTGATGTACCCTACGGGCAGTACTTC. The rearrangement links TRBV12-3 or TRBV12-4 to TRBJ2-7; 11 nucleotides line up with TRBD2. This CDR3 comprises 18 residues.

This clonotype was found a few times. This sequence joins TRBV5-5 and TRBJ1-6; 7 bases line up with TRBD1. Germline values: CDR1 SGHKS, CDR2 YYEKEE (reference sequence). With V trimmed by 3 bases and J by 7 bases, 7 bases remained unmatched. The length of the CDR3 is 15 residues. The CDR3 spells CASSWRDRRNSPLHF. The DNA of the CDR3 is TGTGCCAGCAGCTGGCGGGACAGAAGAAATTCACCCCTCCACTTT.

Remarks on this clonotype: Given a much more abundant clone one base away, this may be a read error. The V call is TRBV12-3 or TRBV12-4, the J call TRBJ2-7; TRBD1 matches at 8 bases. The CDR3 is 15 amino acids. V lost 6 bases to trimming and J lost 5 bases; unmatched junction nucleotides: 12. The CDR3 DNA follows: TGTGCCAGCAGCAGTGCCGGCAGGGGGCAGGACGAGCAGTACTTC. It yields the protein CASSSAGRGQDEQYF.

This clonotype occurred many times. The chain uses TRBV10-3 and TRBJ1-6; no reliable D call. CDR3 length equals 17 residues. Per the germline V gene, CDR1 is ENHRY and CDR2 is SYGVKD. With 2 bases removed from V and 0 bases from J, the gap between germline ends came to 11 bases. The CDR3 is CAISELSQSSYNSPLHF. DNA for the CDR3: TGTGCCATCAGTGAGCTTTCGCAGAGCTCCTATAATTCACCCCTCCACTTT.

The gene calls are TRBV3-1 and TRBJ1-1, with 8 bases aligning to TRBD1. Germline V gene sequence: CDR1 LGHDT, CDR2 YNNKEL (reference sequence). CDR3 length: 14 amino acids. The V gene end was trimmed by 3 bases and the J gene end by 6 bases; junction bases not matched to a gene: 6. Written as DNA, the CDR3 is TGTGCCAGCAGCCACACAGACAGGGGACCTGAAGCTTTCTTT. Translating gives CASSHTDRGPEAFF.

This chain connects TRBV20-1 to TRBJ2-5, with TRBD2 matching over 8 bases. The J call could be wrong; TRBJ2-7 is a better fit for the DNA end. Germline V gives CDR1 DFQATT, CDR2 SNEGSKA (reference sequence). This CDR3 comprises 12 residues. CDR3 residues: CSAYGGRTEQYF. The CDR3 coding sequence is TGCAGTGCTTATGGCGGGAGGACCGAGCAGTACTTC.

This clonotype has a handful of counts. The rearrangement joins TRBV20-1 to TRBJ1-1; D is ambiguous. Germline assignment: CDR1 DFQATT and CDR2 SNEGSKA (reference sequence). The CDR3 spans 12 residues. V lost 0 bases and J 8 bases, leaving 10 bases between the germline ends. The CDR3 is CSARDASGEAFF. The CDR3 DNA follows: TGCAGTGCTAGAGATGCCTCCGGAGAAGCTTTCTTT.

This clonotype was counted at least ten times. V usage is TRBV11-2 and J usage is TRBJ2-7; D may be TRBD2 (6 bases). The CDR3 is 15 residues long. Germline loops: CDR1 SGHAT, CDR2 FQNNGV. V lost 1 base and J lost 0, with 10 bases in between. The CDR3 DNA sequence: TGTGCCAGCAGCTTAGGCTGGGGGGACTCCTACGAGCAGTACTTC. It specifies CASSLGWGDSYEQYF.